The present TCR beta chain was sequenced within a study of Ad26.COV2.S vaccination and SARS-CoV-2 variants. In the study overall: Into the muscle, Ad26.COV2.S was dosed once or twice, 56 days apart.

This sample's treatment: some 20 received Ad26.COV2.S at low or high dose, single or two shots; a few received placebo; per-sample allocation not given. Sampling took place 63 days after the first vaccine or placebo injection. Some clones are missing from TCRdb's copy, which holds only in-frame ones; the method was immunoSEQ multiplex PCR. The table records about 260,000 clones, around 85% of them present only once. V dropped 7 bases and J dropped 0 bases, with 13 bases sitting between them. The CDR3 extends over 15 amino acids. Germline V lookup: CDR1 MNHEY, CDR2 SVGAGI. The chain carries TRBV6-5 and TRBJ1-5; no clear D. The origin of this receptor is a person between 18 and 60 years old who received the Ad26.COV2.S COVID-19 vaccine or a placebo. The sample here was peripheral blood, taken in a trial of Ad26.COV2.S vaccine versus placebo. CDR3: CASTLDRFSNQPQHF. The CDR3 DNA sequence: TGTGCCAGCACCTTGGACCGATTTAGCAATCAGCCCCAGCATTTT.